These 27 T cell receptor beta chains were all obtained from the same sample, sequenced in a study of cytomegalovirus exposure and HLA in healthy donors. It was with 60 Vbeta and 13 Jbeta primers that the PCR ran. Using immunoSEQ multiplex PCR, the repertoire was profiled, and TCRdb retains in-frame clones only, with some absent. The sample holds 100,000 to 150,000 clones. Sequencing used PBMCs. Every receptor here comes from a woman aged 35 to 49 in good health and CMV-seropositive.

The chain joins TRBV6-1 to TRBJ1-5; D may be TRBD1 (6 bases). Germline V gene lookup returns CDR1 MNHNS and CDR2 SASEGT. The CDR3 extends over 15 amino acids. With 3 bases removed from V and 5 bases from J, the gap between germline ends came to 14 bases. CDR3 nucleotide sequence: TGTGCCAGCAGTGACTTGCAGGGGTTTTATCAGCCCCAGCATTTT. It codes for CASSDLQGFYQPQHF.

This chain joins TRBV18 and TRBJ2-2; D call uncertain. This CDR3 region has 15 residues. CDR1 KGHSH and CDR2 LQKENI come from the germline V gene. The V gene lost 6 bases and the J gene lost 0 bases, with 11 bases spanning the gap. The CDR3 coding sequence is TGTGCCAGCTCTCTTGCAGAAGCGAACACCGGGGAGCTGTTTTTT. Translation gives CASSLAEANTGELFF.

The chain combines TRBV29-1 with TRBJ1-1, with unresolved D. This CDR3 contains 14 residues. Germline V gene sequence: CDR1 SQVTM, CDR2 ANQGSEA. V dropped 1 base and J dropped 2 bases, with 11 bases sitting between them. The chain's CDR3 is CSVEAFQINTEAFF. The CDR3 bases are TGCAGCGTTGAAGCATTCCAGATCAACACTGAAGCTTTCTTT.

The chain uses TRBV28 and TRBJ1-1, with TRBD1 matching 7 bases. V dropped 2 bases and J dropped 1; count of bases not matched to a gene: 7. This CDR3 is 16 amino acids long. Germline CDR1 and CDR2: MDHEN and SYDVKM. The CDR3, as DNA: TGTGCCAGCAGTTTAGTACCGGGACAGCGGAACACTGAAGCTTTCTTT. It specifies CASSLVPGQRNTEAFF.

As regards this clone: Other DNA sequences in this specimen translate into the identical CDR3. This chain's CDR3 is CASSLEVGGTDTQYF. The CDR3 nucleotides are TGTGCCAGCAGCTTGGAGGTGGGAGGCACAGATACGCAGTATTTT. The chain joins TRBV5-6 to TRBJ2-3; D is possibly TRBD2 (5 bases). The CDR3 length is 15 residues. Germline CDR1 and CDR2: SGHDT and YYEEEE. The V end lost 0 bases, the J end lost 1 base, and 9 bases lay between the germline ends.

This chain links TRBV2 with TRBJ2-5, with D tentatively TRBD2 (5 bases). With 5 bases removed from V and 4 bases from J, the gap between germline ends came to 11 bases. Germline-derived CDR1 and CDR2 are SNHLY and FYNNEI. The CDR3 totals 13 residues. In DNA form, the CDR3 reads TGTGCCAGCAGTTTAGCGACGCGAGAGACCCAGTACTTC. It yields the protein CASSLATRETQYF. The variable domain in full, with the rest retrieved from reference TRBV2 and TRBJ2-5, is EPEVTQTPSHQVTQMGQEVILRCVPISNHLYFYWYRQILGQKVEFLVSFYNNEISEKSEIFDDQFSVERPDGSNFTLKIRSTKLEDSAMYFCASSLATRETQYFGPGTRLLVL.

V usage is TRBV5-6 and J usage is TRBJ1-1; no definite D call. The germline gives CDR1 SGHDT, CDR2 YYEEEE. There are 14 residues in the CDR3. Trimming pared 0 bases from V and 7 bases from J, leaving 13 bases between. The CDR3 region has the DNA TGTGCCAGCAGCTTGGGACCGTCCAACTATGAAGCTTTCTTT. Amino acids: CASSLGPSNYEAFF. Complete variable domain (other parts from reference TRBV5-6 and TRBJ1-1): DAGVTQSPTHLIKTRGQQVTLRCSPKSGHDTVSWYQQALGQGPQFIFQYYEEEERQRGNFPDRFSGHQFPNYSSELNVNALLLGDSALYLCASSLGPSNYEAFFGQGTRLTVV.

The chain has TRBV4-1 and TRBJ2-5, with 8 bases identical to TRBD2. After removal of 1 base from V and 7 bases from J, the junction contained 5 bases not matched to a gene. The CDR3 sequence is 14 residues long. Germline lookup yields CDR1 MGHRA and CDR2 YSYEKL. This CDR3 is CASSQGAGLGTQYF. The CDR3 nucleotides read TGCGCCAGCAGCCAAGGAGCGGGACTAGGGACCCAGTACTTC.

This sequence joins TRBV7-8 and TRBJ2-1; 10 bases are a match to TRBD2. V lost 5 bases, J lost 8 bases, and 15 bases stayed unmatched. CDR1 is SGHVS and CDR2 is FQNEAQ in the germline V gene. The CDR3 runs 17 residues. The CDR3 nucleotides read TGTGCCAGCAGCCCTCACCGACTAGCGGGTGGGAGGGATGAGCAGTTCTTC. Its protein is CASSPHRLAGGRDEQFF.

The V call is TRBV28, the J call TRBJ2-5, with 7 bases that match TRBD2. The junction had 9 bases not matched to a gene; V was cut back by 4 bases and J by 4 bases. Germline CDR1 MDHEN, CDR2 SYDVKM. The CDR3 sequence is 15 residues long. CDR3 sequence (DNA): TGTGCCAGCAGTTCCCCCGGGGGGATGGTAGAGACCCAGTACTTC. It yields the protein CASSSPGGMVETQYF.

This chain links TRBV5-6 with TRBJ2-3, with unresolved D. The CDR3 is 15 amino acids. With 4 bases removed from V and 2 bases from J, the gap between germline ends came to 14 bases. From germline, CDR1 is SGHDT and CDR2 YYEEEE. Here the CDR3 reads CASSPVESVTDTQYF. The DNA for the CDR3 is TGTGCCAGCAGCCCTGTGGAGTCAGTCACAGATACGCAGTATTTT.

The chain uses TRBV5-1 and TRBJ2-7; unclear D gene. This CDR3 has 13 residues. The germline V gene encodes CDR1 SGHRS and CDR2 YFSETQ. Trimming cost V 0 bases and J 3 bases, with 7 bases left between them. CDR3 loop: CASSLGQNYEQYF. CDR3 coding DNA: TGCGCCAGCAGCTTGGGTCAGAACTACGAGCAGTACTTC.

The chain carries TRBV28 and TRBJ1-1, with D tentatively TRBD1 (6 bases). The ends were cut back, 3 bases at V and 5 bases at J, with 19 bases in the middle. This CDR3 is 16 amino acids long. The germline gives CDR1 MDHEN, CDR2 SYDVKM. The CDR3 DNA is TGTGCCAGCAGTTTGATCAGGGGCGTTAAGGGGACTGAAGCTTTCTTT. The encoded protein is CASSLIRGVKGTEAFF.

The DNA for the CDR3 is TGTGCCAGCAGCGGGACAGAAAACATTCAGTACTTC. Its protein product is CASSGTENIQYF. This chain joins TRBV28 and TRBJ2-4, with 7 bases matching TRBD1. V gave up 6 bases and J gave up 5 bases; unmatched junction bases: 1. CDR3 length equals 12 residues. Germline values: CDR1 MDHEN, CDR2 SYDVKM.

The chain links TRBV5-1 to TRBJ1-6, with a possible D match to TRBD1 (6 bases). Looked up from germline, CDR1 is SGHRS and CDR2 is YFSETQ. This CDR3 spans 14 amino acids. The ends were cut back, 1 base at V and 10 bases at J, with 12 bases in the middle. CDR3 sequence: CASSLLGAESPLHF. The CDR3 bases are TGCGCCAGCAGCTTGCTGGGGGCTGAATCACCCCTCCACTTT.

The chain's CDR3 is CASSMGQGLNTEAFF. The CDR3, as DNA: TGTGCCAGTAGTATGGGGCAGGGGTTGAACACTGAAGCTTTCTTT. The genes are TRBV19 and TRBJ1-1; D perhaps matches TRBD1 (6 bases). Trimming left V 3 bases short and J 0 bases short, with 11 bases between. This CDR3 is built from 15 residues. Germline values: CDR1 LNHDA, CDR2 SQIVND (reference sequence).

J is TRBJ2-3 and V is TRBV27; D unresolved. The CDR3 consists of 12 residues. V dropped 9 bases and J dropped 6 bases, with 13 bases sitting between them. CDR1 is MNHEY and CDR2 is SMNVEV in the germline V gene (reference sequence). CDR3 in amino acids: CASRSFRDTQYF. The DNA of the CDR3 is TGTGCCAGTCGGTCTTTCAGGGATACGCAGTATTTT.

This chain uses TRBV2 with TRBJ1-2; 9 bases line up with TRBD1. J gave up 3 bases and V 3 bases, and 5 bases lay outside the gene matches. Germline loops: CDR1 SNHLY, CDR2 FYNNEI. CDR3 size: 15 residues. This CDR3 is CASSDPGQGHYGYTF. The CDR3 DNA follows: TGTGCCAGCAGTGATCCGGGACAGGGTCACTATGGCTACACCTTC. Full variable domain (remainder filled in from reference TRBV2 and TRBJ1-2): EPEVTQTPSHQVTQMGQEVILRCVPISNHLYFYWYRQILGQKVEFLVSFYNNEISEKSEIFDDQFSVERPDGSNFTLKIRSTKLEDSAMYFCASSDPGQGHYGYTFGSGTRLTVV.

The chain uses TRBV30 and TRBJ1-1; no definite D call. This CDR3 contains 13 residues. The germline gives CDR1 GTSNPN, CDR2 SVGIG (reference sequence). Trimming removed 3 bases at V and 1 base at J, with 9 bases between. The CDR3 region has the DNA TGTGCCTGGAGGGAACAGTGGAACACTGAAGCTTTCTTT. Translated, it gives CAWREQWNTEAFF.

This rearrangement joins TRBV18 to TRBJ2-7, with 8 bases aligning to TRBD2. With 3 bases clipped from V and 7 bases from J, the junction kept 11 bases outside the gene matches. The CDR3 consists of 15 residues. Per germline, CDR1 KGHSH and CDR2 LQKENI. The DNA of the CDR3 is TGTGCCAGCTCACCTGGCGGGGGGCGCCAAGGGGAGCAGTACTTC. It is translated as CASSPGGGRQGEQYF.

This rearrangement joins TRBV19 to TRBJ1-1, with D unclear. The germline CDR1 and CDR2 sequences are LNHDA and SQIVND (reference sequence). The length of the CDR3 is 14 residues. V lost 5 bases, J lost 0 bases, and 10 bases lay in between. In nucleotides, the CDR3 is TGTGCCAGTAGTTTCTTAGAGGTGAACACTGAAGCTTTCTTT. As protein: CASSFLEVNTEAFF.

The chain joins TRBV2 to TRBJ2-2, with 12 bases matching TRBD1. V lost 4 bases, J lost 4 bases, and 7 bases stayed unmatched. Looked up from germline, CDR1 is SNHLY and CDR2 is FYNNEI. This CDR3 is 17 amino acids long. This CDR3 reads CASSAQGQGAATGELFF. CDR3 DNA: TGTGCCAGCAGTGCACAGGGACAGGGGGCCGCCACCGGGGAGCTGTTTTTT. Full variable domain (rest looked up from reference TRBV2 and TRBJ2-2): EPEVTQTPSHQVTQMGQEVILRCVPISNHLYFYWYRQILGQKVEFLVSFYNNEISEKSEIFDDQFSVERPDGSNFTLKIRSTKLEDSAMYFCASSAQGQGAATGELFFGEGSRLTVL.

The chain joins TRBV5-4 to TRBJ2-3; 15 bases match TRBD2. Trimming took 3 bases from V and 5 from J; bases not matched to a gene: 13. CDR1 SGHNT and CDR2 YYREEE come from the germline V gene (reference sequence). CDR3 size: 19 residues. The CDR3 reads CASSWREGLAGGGVDTQYF. For the CDR3, the DNA is TGTGCCAGCAGCTGGCGTGAAGGACTAGCGGGAGGGGGGGTAGATACGCAGTATTTT. Full variable domain (rest looked up from reference TRBV5-4 and TRBJ2-3): ETGVTQSPTHLIKTRGQQVTLRCSSQSGHNTVSWYQQALGQGPQFIFQYYREEENGRGNFPPRFSGLQFPNYSSELNVNALELDDSALYLCASSWREGLAGGGVDTQYFGPGTRLTVL.

This chain joins TRBV6-5 and TRBJ2-5; possibly TRBD1 for D (6 bases). Trimming cost V 6 bases and J 5 bases, with 16 bases left between them. This CDR3 spans 14 amino acids. Germline loops: CDR1 MNHEY, CDR2 SVGAGI. CDR3 in DNA: TGTGCCAGCAGCCGCCCAGGGGCCGGGGAGACCCAGTACTTC. Protein sequence: CASSRPGAGETQYF.

V gene TRBV9 combines with J gene TRBJ2-7; D perhaps matches TRBD1 (6 bases). Trimming took off 0 bases at V and 1 base at J, with 8 bases between the two ends. This CDR3 contains 14 residues. The germline gives CDR1 SGDLS, CDR2 YYNGEE. DNA for the CDR3: TGTGCCAGCAGCGTAGCCGGGACATCCTACGAGCAGTACTTC. Translated: CASSVAGTSYEQYF.

The chain links TRBV30 to TRBJ2-7, with TRBD2 matching over 9 bases. This CDR3 region has 16 residues. Germline lookup yields CDR1 GTSNPN and CDR2 SVGIG (reference sequence). V was pared by 2 bases and J by 0 bases, with 8 bases of the junction left unmatched. The DNA of the CDR3 is TGTGCCTGGAGTCAAAGTAGCGGGAGCCTCTCCTACGAGCAGTACTTC. It specifies CAWSQSSGSLSYEQYF.

The rearrangement links TRBV5-1 to TRBJ1-1; 7 positions agree with TRBD1. V gave up 0 bases and J gave up 3 bases; unmatched junction bases: 2. The CDR3 sequence is 14 residues long. In germline, CDR1 is SGHRS, CDR2 YFSETQ. The CDR3 nucleotides are TGCGCCAGCAGCTTGGGACAGGGATACACTGAAGCTTTCTTT. Its protein is CASSLGQGYTEAFF.